This T cell receptor beta chain stems from a study of circulating and synovial CD4+ cells in juvenile arthritis. Of note for this clone: Its matching antigen is unknown.

Clones were sequenced by immunoSEQ multiplex PCR, and TCRdb holds only the in-frame ones, with some missing. The table has roughly 32,000 clones, roughly 96% seen once. Broader study findings: Deeper sequencing increased measured overlap with synovial clonotypes. CPL versus bulk CD4 samples: T cell genome counts differed by at least an order of magnitude. Vbeta family usage analysis did not detect the pathogenic-like versus bulk difference.

Input material: CD4+ T cells from blood. The receptor comes from a human donor with juvenile idiopathic arthritis.

CDR3: CATSRALPGRGGGSYNEQFF. CDR3 DNA sequence: TGTGCCACCAGCAGAGCTCTACCCGGACGGGGCGGGGGCTCCTACAATGAGCAGTTCTTC. The chain has TRBV15 and TRBJ2-1; 7 nucleotides align to TRBD2. This CDR3 has 20 amino acids. CDR1 is LNHNV, CDR2 YYDKDF, per germline (reference sequence). After removal of 1 base from V and 0 bases from J, the junction contained 15 bases not matched to a gene.